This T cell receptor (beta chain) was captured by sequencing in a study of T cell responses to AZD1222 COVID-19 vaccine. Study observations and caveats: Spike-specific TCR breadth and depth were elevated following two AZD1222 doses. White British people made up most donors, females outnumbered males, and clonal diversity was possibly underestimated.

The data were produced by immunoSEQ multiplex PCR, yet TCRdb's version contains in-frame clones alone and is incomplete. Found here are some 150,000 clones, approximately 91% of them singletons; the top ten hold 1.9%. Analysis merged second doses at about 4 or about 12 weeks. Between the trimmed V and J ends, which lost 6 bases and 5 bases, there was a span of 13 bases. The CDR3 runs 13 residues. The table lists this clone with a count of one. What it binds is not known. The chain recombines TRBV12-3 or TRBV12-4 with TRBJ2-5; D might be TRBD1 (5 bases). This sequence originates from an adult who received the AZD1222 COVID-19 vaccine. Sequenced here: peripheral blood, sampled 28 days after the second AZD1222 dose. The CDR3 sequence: CASRAGKRETQYF. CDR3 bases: TGTGCCAGCAGGGCAGGGAAAAGGGAGACCCAGTACTTC.